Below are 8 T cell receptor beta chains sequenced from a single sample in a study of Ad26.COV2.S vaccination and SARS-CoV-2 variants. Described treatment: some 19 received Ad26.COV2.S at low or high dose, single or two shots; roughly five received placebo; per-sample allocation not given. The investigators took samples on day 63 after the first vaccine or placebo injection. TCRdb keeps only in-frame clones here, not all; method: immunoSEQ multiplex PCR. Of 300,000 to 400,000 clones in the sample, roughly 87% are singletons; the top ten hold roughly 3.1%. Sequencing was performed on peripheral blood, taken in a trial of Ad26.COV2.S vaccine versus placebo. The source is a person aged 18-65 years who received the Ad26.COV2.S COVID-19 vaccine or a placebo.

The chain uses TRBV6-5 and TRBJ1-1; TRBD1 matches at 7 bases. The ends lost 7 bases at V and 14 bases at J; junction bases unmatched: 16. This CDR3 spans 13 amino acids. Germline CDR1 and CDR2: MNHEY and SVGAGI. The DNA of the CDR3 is TGTGCCAGCATCGTAACCGGGACAGACAACCGCTTCTTT. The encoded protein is CASIVTGTDNRFF.

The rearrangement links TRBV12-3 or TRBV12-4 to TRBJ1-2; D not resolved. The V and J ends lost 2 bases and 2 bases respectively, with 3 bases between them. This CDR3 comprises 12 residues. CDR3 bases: TGTGCCAGCAGTTTATTAAACTATGGCTACACCTTC. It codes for CASSLLNYGYTF.

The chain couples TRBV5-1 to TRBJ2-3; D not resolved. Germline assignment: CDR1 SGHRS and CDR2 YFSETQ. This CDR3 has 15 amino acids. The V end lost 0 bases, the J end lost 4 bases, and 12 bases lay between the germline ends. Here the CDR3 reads CASSLELHLSDTQYF. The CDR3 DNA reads TGCGCCAGCAGCTTGGAACTCCACTTGTCAGATACGCAGTATTTT.

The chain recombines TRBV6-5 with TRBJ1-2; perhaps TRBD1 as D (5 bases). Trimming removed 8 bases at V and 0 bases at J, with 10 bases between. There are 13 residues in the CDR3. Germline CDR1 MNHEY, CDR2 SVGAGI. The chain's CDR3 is CASSRDANYGYTF. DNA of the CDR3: TGTGCCAGCTCCAGGGACGCTAACTATGGCTACACCTTC.

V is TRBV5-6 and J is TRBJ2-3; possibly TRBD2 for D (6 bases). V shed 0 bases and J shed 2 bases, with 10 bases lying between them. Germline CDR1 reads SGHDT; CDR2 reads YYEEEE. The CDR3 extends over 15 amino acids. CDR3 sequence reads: CASSLGRGVTDTQYF. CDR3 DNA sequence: TGTGCCAGCAGCTTGGGTCGCGGGGTCACAGATACGCAGTATTTT.

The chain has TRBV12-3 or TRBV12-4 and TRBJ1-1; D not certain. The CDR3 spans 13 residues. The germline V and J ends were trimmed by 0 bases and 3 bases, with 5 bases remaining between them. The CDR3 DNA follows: TGTGCCAGCAGTTTAGCAGTCGACACTGAAGCTTTCTTT. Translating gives CASSLAVDTEAFF.

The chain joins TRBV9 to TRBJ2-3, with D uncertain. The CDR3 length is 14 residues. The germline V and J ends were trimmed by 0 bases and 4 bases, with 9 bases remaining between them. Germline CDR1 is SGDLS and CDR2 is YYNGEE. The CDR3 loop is CASSVEVSPDTQYF. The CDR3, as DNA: TGTGCCAGCAGCGTAGAGGTTAGTCCAGATACGCAGTATTTT. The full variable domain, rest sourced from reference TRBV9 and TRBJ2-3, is DSGVTQTPKHLITATGQRVTLRCSPRSGDLSVYWYQQSLDQGLQFLIQYYNGEERAKGNILERFSAQQFPDLHSELNLSSLELGDSALYFCASSVEVSPDTQYFGPGTRLTVL.

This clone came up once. The CDR3 sequence: CASSQPRRVGLNLDGYTF. The DNA for the CDR3 is TGTGCCAGCAGCCAGCCCCGCCGTGTCGGGTTGAATCTTGATGGCTACACCTTC. The chain joins TRBV4-2 to TRBJ1-2, with D hard to call. CDR1 is LGHNA, CDR2 YNFKEQ, per germline. The V and J ends lost 3 bases and 6 bases respectively, with 26 bases between them. CDR3 length: 18 residues.